Listed below are T cell receptor beta chains from one sample, sequenced in a study of T-cell reconstitution after alpha-beta-depleted transplantation in children. TCRdb independently ran MiXCR on the PCR reads; one entry per CDR3 protein. This sample has about 590,000 distinct CDR3 sequences, with approximately 12% found just once. The material was PBMCs, mostly from graft donor cells, obtained 360 days after TCRalphabeta/CD19-depleted stem cell transplant. These receptor sequences come from a male patient aged 10 to 17 who had a stem cell transplant for acute myeloid leukemia, so the T cells may come from the graft donor. The CDR3 runs from the conserved cysteine through the conserved F or W. D genes are given only for firm matches. Part of the rows lack a size; the others show once, few, many or a class for expanded clones.

CDR3 DNA	CDR3 protein	V gene	J gene	clone size	D gene
TGTGCCAGCAGTTACTCGGGGACAGGGCATGAAAAACTGTTTTTT	CASSYSGTGHEKLFF	TRBV6-2/TRBV6-3	TRBJ1-4	.	TRBD1
TGTGCCAGCAGTTGGGCAGTTGAAGCTTTCTTT	CASSWAVEAFF	TRBV6-2/TRBV6-3	TRBJ1-1	.	.
TGTGCCAGCAGTTACCTTGACAGGGGGCATCAAGAGACCCAGTACTTC	CASSYLDRGHQETQYF	TRBV6-2/TRBV6-3	TRBJ2-5	.	TRBD1
TGCGCCAGCAGCCCTGAATCCGGGACCCCTATGAACACTGAAGCTTTCTTT	CASSPESGTPMNTEAFF	TRBV4-3	TRBJ1-1	few	.
TGTGCCAGCAGTTTTGATAAGGGACTAGCCCCTCAAGAGACCCAGTACTTC	CASSFDKGLAPQETQYF	TRBV28	TRBJ2-5	few	TRBD2
TGTGCCAGCAGTGCAACACCCGCTAGCGGGAGATTGACAGATACGCAGTATTTT	CASSATPASGRLTDTQYF	TRBV6-1	TRBJ2-3	.	TRBD2
TGTGCCAGCAGTAGGACAGCGAGACACTACGAGCAGTACTTC	CASSRTARHYEQYF	TRBV14	TRBJ2-7	many	.
TGTGCCAGCAGCTTTACAGCGAGGGGCTATGGCTACACCTTC	CASSFTARGYGYTF	TRBV11-2	TRBJ1-2	.	.
TGTGCCAGCAGTTACAGCGGGGGTTGCTACGAGCAGTACTTC	CASSYSGGCYEQYF	TRBV6-2/TRBV6-3	TRBJ2-7	few	TRBD2
TGTGCCAGCAGCCAGGTGAGGGCCGACTGGAGAAAGGGTTGGAATGAGCAGTTCTTC	CASSQVRADWRKGWNEQFF	TRBV14	TRBJ2-1	few	.
TGTGCCAGCAGGAAAACGGGAGACAATGAGCAGTTCTTC	CASRKTGDNEQFF	TRBV28	TRBJ2-1	few	.
TGTGCCAGCAGTAGCACAGGGGGCAAGTCCTACAATGAGCAGTTCTTC	CASSSTGGKSYNEQFF	TRBV11-2	TRBJ2-1	few	TRBD1
TGTGCCAGCTCACCCCGAGGACAGGGCCCCACAGATACGCAGTATTTT	CASSPRGQGPTDTQYF	TRBV18	TRBJ2-3	few	TRBD1
TGCAGTGCCCCACAGGGATACGACACTGAAGCTTTCTTT	CSAPQGYDTEAFF	TRBV20-1	TRBJ1-1	.	.
TGCAGTGCTAGGTCGGGAGGGCGGGAGACCCAGTACTTC	CSARSGGRETQYF	TRBV20-1	TRBJ2-5	few	TRBD2
TGCAGTGGTAGCGGGAGGGTCGGAGAGACCCAGTACTTC	CSGSGRVGETQYF	TRBV20-1	TRBJ2-5	few	TRBD2
TGTGCCAGCAGTCCCCCCGGAGTGGGCAATGAGCAGTTCTTC	CASSPPGVGNEQFF	TRBV27	TRBJ2-1	few	.
TGCGCCAGCAGCTTGACCCATGTCCTACTAGCGGGAGGAACCGGGGAGCTGTTTTTT	CASSLTHVLLAGGTGELFF	TRBV5-1	TRBJ2-2	few	TRBD2
TGTGCCAGCAGCCGACCGGGACAGGGCGCGTACGAGCAGTACTTC	CASSRPGQGAYEQYF	TRBV6-2/TRBV6-3	TRBJ2-7	many	TRBD1
TGCGCCAGCAGCTTGGCAGGGCCGGCCACAGATACGCAGTATTTT	CASSLAGPATDTQYF	TRBV5-1	TRBJ2-3	few	.
TGTGCCATCACCTCCAACAGCAAAGAGACCCAGTACTTC	CAITSNSKETQYF	TRBV10-3	TRBJ2-5	.	.
TGTGCCAGCAGCAAGGTCTCTGGGGCCAACGTCCTGACTTTC	CASSKVSGANVLTF	TRBV7-3	TRBJ2-6	.	.
TGTGCCAGCAGCCAAGGGGCTGTGGATACGCAGTATTTT	CASSQGAVDTQYF	TRBV3-1	TRBJ2-3	.	.
TGCAGTGCTAGATTTGGGAGTAGGTACAATGAGCAGTTCTTC	CSARFGSRYNEQFF	TRBV20-1	TRBJ2-1	few	.
TGTGCCAGCAGTTTCCCAAACACCATATATTTT	CASSFPNTIYF	TRBV12-3/TRBV12-4	TRBJ1-3	many	.
TGTGCCAGCAGCTTTCCCCGACAGGGGTCCTACAATGAGCAGTTCTTC	CASSFPRQGSYNEQFF	TRBV7-9	TRBJ2-1	.	TRBD1
TGCAGTGCTAGAGATCTTCGTGGAGGCAATCAGCCCCAGCATTTT	CSARDLRGGNQPQHF	TRBV20-1	TRBJ1-5	.	.
TGCAGTGCTAGTCGAGCGACAGGGGGCTACGAGCAGTACTTC	CSASRATGGYEQYF	TRBV20-1	TRBJ2-7	few	TRBD1
TGTGCCAGCAGTGAAGGGGTCGCCCAAGAGACCCAGTACTTC	CASSEGVAQETQYF	TRBV2	TRBJ2-5	few	.
TGTGCCAGCGCATGGGACAGTCCCCAAGAGACCCAGTACTTC	CASAWDSPQETQYF	TRBV28	TRBJ2-5	few	TRBD1
TGTGCCAGCACCAAGACAGGGGGCCAGAACACCGGGGAGCTGTTTTTT	CASTKTGGQNTGELFF	TRBV27	TRBJ2-2	.	TRBD1
TGTGCCAGCAAAGCCCCCACGAACACTGAAGCTTTCTTT	CASKAPTNTEAFF	TRBV12-3/TRBV12-4	TRBJ1-1	.	.
TGTGCCAGCAGTTACTTGGTAGCGGGACTCTACAATGAGCAGTTCTTC	CASSYLVAGLYNEQFF	TRBV28	TRBJ2-1	few	TRBD2
TGTGCCAGCAGCTTAGCGCCGGCACTGAACACCGGGGAGCTGTTTTTT	CASSLAPALNTGELFF	TRBV7-9	TRBJ2-2	many	.
TGTGCCAGCAGCCCCCCCTCTAGCTTCTATACGCAGTATTTT	CASSPPSSFYTQYF	TRBV5-4	TRBJ2-3	.	.
TGTGCTAGTGGCCGGACTAGCGGGAGATACTACAATGAGCAGTTCTTC	CASGRTSGRYYNEQFF	TRBV12-5	TRBJ2-1	many	TRBD2
TGTGCCAGCAGTTCTACTCACGGACTAGCCCTCTACGAGCAGTACTTC	CASSSTHGLALYEQYF	TRBV27	TRBJ2-7	.	TRBD2
TGCAGCGTTGACAGGGGCTTCCCCTACGAGCAGTACTTC	CSVDRGFPYEQYF	TRBV29-1	TRBJ2-7	.	.
TGCAGCGTTGGTTCGTCGCGGGGCTACACCTTC	CSVGSSRGYTF	TRBV29-1	TRBJ1-2	.	.
TGCAGCGTTGTAAGGACTAGCCGAACCTACGAGCAGTACTTC	CSVVRTSRTYEQYF	TRBV29-1	TRBJ2-7	few	TRBD2
TGTGCCAGCAGTGCCGGGACAGGGGGGCGAGAGACCCAGTACTTC	CASSAGTGGRETQYF	TRBV28	TRBJ2-5	few	TRBD1
TGTGCCAGCAGCGCCGGGACCTGGGGGAGTGAGCAGTTCTTC	CASSAGTWGSEQFF	TRBV28	TRBJ2-1	.	.
TGTGCCACCAGTGGGGGACTAGCGGGAGGAATCCCCGCGTACAATGAGCAGTTCTTC	CATSGGLAGGIPAYNEQFF	TRBV24-1	TRBJ2-1	.	TRBD2
TGTGCCATCAGTGAGTCCGGCAGGGACTATGGCTACACCTTC	CAISESGRDYGYTF	TRBV10-3	TRBJ1-2	.	.
TGCGCCAGCAGCCCCATTCTGGGGCCCGGGGTCAATGAGCAGTTCTTC	CASSPILGPGVNEQFF	TRBV5-1	TRBJ2-1	few	.
TGCAGCGTTGTAGCGGGATCCCTTCTCTACGAGCAGTACTTC	CSVVAGSLLYEQYF	TRBV29-1	TRBJ2-7	few	TRBD2
TGTGCCAGCAGTCAGCCGGGACTAGCGGGAGTGAGTACGCAGTATTTT	CASSQPGLAGVSTQYF	TRBV6-2/TRBV6-3	TRBJ2-3	.	TRBD2
TGTGCCAGCAGCAGAGCGGGTGCGCAAGAGACCCAGTACTTC	CASSRAGAQETQYF	TRBV6-7	TRBJ2-5	once	.
TGCGCCAGCAGCCAAGATCGGTCCGAAGCAGGCTACGAGCAGTACTTC	CASSQDRSEAGYEQYF	TRBV4-3	TRBJ2-7	once	.
TGTGCCAGCAGTTACTTTAGCGGGAGGGCAGACAATGAGCAGTTCTTC	CASSYFSGRADNEQFF	TRBV6-2/TRBV6-3	TRBJ2-1	.	TRBD2
TGTGCCAGCAGTTTTAGGTGGGAGCGCACAGATACGCAGTATTTT	CASSFRWERTDTQYF	TRBV27	TRBJ2-3	few	.
TGCAGCGTGTGTGATCTTGCTCCCTACAATGAGCAGTTCTTC	CSVCDLAPYNEQFF	TRBV29-1	TRBJ2-1	many	.
TGTGCCAGCAGCCCTAGCCCCGGGACACCGCGGTTTTTT	CASSPSPGTPRFF	TRBV7-9	TRBJ2-2	.	.
TGTGCCAGCACCTTGGGCCAGGGAAGCTCCTACGAGCAGTACTTC	CASTLGQGSSYEQYF	TRBV6-2/TRBV6-3	TRBJ2-7	.	.
TGTGCCACCAGTGATTCCGACAGTTTAGCCAAAAACATTCAGTACTTC	CATSDSDSLAKNIQYF	TRBV24-1	TRBJ2-4	many	.
TGTGCTAGCAGCCCGGGACTAGCGGACAGCACAGATACGCAGTATTTT	CASSPGLADSTDTQYF	TRBV7-7	TRBJ2-3	.	TRBD2
TGTGCCAGCAGTTTAAGTCTAGCGGTTGCGAACACCGGGGAGCTGTTTTTT	CASSLSLAVANTGELFF	TRBV12-3/TRBV12-4	TRBJ2-2	many	TRBD2